This passage covers 24 T cell receptor beta chains from one sample sequenced in a study of spatial heterogeneity in lung cancer. A single record per CDR3 protein comes from TCRdb applying MiXCR to the 5' RACE reads. This table has 45,000 to 55,000 distinct CDR3 sequences, roughly 5% appearing once. The time point: sample taken at primary tumor resection. Unsorted tumor, nontumor lung tissue or cryopreserved PBMC supplied the whole RNA. Sequencing was performed on PBMCs, taken at surgery. The receptors stem from a male donor with early-stage non-small cell lung cancer.

At least ten counts were recorded for this clonotype. V usage is TRBV14 and J usage is TRBJ2-7; 8 bases map to TRBD1. The germline V gene has CDR1 SGHDN and CDR2 FVKESK. The ends lost 4 bases at V and 5 bases at J; junction bases unmatched: 7. CDR3 size: 14 residues. CDR3 sequence reads: CASSLGQGFHEQYF. The CDR3 DNA reads TGTGCCAGCAGCCTAGGACAGGGCTTCCACGAGCAGTACTTC.

Many counts were recorded for this clonotype. This sequence joins TRBV5-6 and TRBJ2-7; D may be TRBD1 (5 bases). Germline V gene lookup returns CDR1 SGHDT and CDR2 YYEEEE. The V end was cut by 3 bases, the J end by 3 bases, with 10 bases between. The CDR3 consists of 13 residues. This CDR3 reads CASSSSTVYEQYF. CDR3 sequence (DNA): TGTGCCAGCAGCTCTTCGACAGTCTACGAGCAGTACTTC.

The sample holds many counts of this clonotype. V and J are TRBV20-1 and TRBJ2-3; 7 nucleotides agree with TRBD2. The V gene's germline CDR1 is DFQATT and CDR2 SNEGSKA (reference sequence). The CDR3 consists of 17 residues. The trim removed 3 bases at V and 0 bases at J, leaving 12 bases unmatched. The CDR3 is CSASFPHLADSTDTQYF. The CDR3 DNA reads as TGCAGTGCTAGCTTCCCCCATCTAGCGGACAGCACAGATACGCAGTATTTT.

This clonotype was detected many times. The chain uses TRBV6-2 or TRBV6-3 and TRBJ2-5; TRBD2 agrees at 12 bases. CDR3 length: 19 residues. Looked up from germline, CDR1 is MNHEY and CDR2 is SVGEGT. V lost 4 bases and J lost 5; bases outside the gene matches: 17. CDR3 nucleotide sequence: TGTGCCAGCAGTTCCTGGACTAGCGGGACAGCTACGTCTGAGGAGACCCAGTACTTC. Protein sequence: CASSSWTSGTATSEETQYF.

A word on this clonotype: A much larger clone differs by one base, so this may be a read error. This chain links TRBV10-3 with TRBJ2-7, with TRBD2 identical over 7 bases. Germline CDR1 is ENHRY and CDR2 is SYGVKD. There are 12 residues in the CDR3. CDR3 region: CAISESETSSNF. The CDR3 DNA is TGTGCCATCAGTGAGTCGGAGACTAGCAGTAACTTC.

In this sample, this clonotype turned up many times. The rearrangement uses TRBV20-1 and TRBJ2-7, with 7 nucleotides matching TRBD1. The V and J ends lost 2 bases and 1 base, in that order; junction bases with no gene match: 5. Per the germline V gene, CDR1 is DFQATT and CDR2 is SNEGSKA (reference sequence). The CDR3 consists of 14 residues. CDR3 sequence: CSARTDRESYEQYF. The CDR3 DNA reads TGCAGTGCTAGAACCGACAGGGAATCCTACGAGCAGTACTTC.

This clonotype was detected many times. The chain has TRBV6-1 and TRBJ1-5; a weak D match, TRBD1 (6 bases). CDR1 is MNHNS, CDR2 SASEGT, per germline. The CDR3 length is 15 residues. The germline V and J ends were trimmed by 6 bases and 0 bases, with 12 bases remaining between them. DNA for the CDR3: TGTGCCAGCAGCGGGCAGGGGAATAGCAATCAGCCCCAGCATTTT. This encodes CASSGQGNSNQPQHF.

This clonotype was observed a few times. The chain couples TRBV19 to TRBJ1-5, with D tentatively TRBD1 (5 bases). Trimming left V 6 bases short and J 1 base short, with 16 bases between. This CDR3 has 16 amino acids. Germline V gene data show CDR1 as LNHDA and CDR2 as SQIVND (reference sequence). CDR3 region: CASRIGGRISNQPQHF. The CDR3 coding sequence is TGTGCCAGTAGGATCGGGGGACGAATAAGCAATCAGCCCCAGCATTTT.

About this clonotype: The junction differs from germline at one of its ends, possibly a read error. The V and J genes are TRBV19 and TRBJ2-6; D uncertain. Germline V gene data show CDR1 as LNHDA and CDR2 as SQIVND (reference sequence). The CDR3 is 16 amino acids. CDR3: CASSTGRTSGANVLTF. The CDR3, as DNA: TGTGCCAGTAGTACCGGACGGACCTCTGGAGCCAACGTCCTGACTTTC.

This clonotype was found many times. The chain carries TRBV14 and TRBJ2-5; TRBD2 matches at 10 bases. The J segment lost 5 bases and the V segment lost 4 bases, leaving 10 bases of the junction unmatched. The CDR3 runs 16 residues. Germline CDR1 reads SGHDN; CDR2 reads FVKESK. The CDR3 loop is CASSLRAGGRRETQYF. The CDR3 DNA reads TGTGCCAGCAGCCTGCGAGCGGGAGGGAGACGGGAGACCCAGTACTTC.

This clonotype was found many times. The chain links TRBV5-1 to TRBJ2-1, with 12 bases that match TRBD2. CDR1 is SGHRS and CDR2 is YFSETQ in the germline V gene. After removal of 2 bases from V and 0 bases from J, the junction contained 3 bases not matched to a gene. The CDR3 covers 17 residues. DNA of the CDR3: TGCGCCAGCAGCTTCGCTAGCGGGAGGGACTCCTACAATGAGCAGTTCTTC. Translated, it gives CASSFASGRDSYNEQFF.

The sample holds a few counts of this clonotype. The chain is built from TRBV24-1 and TRBJ2-2; 8 bases map to TRBD1. The CDR3 is 17 residues long. V shed 5 bases, J shed 4 bases, and the junction held 11 bases outside the gene matches. Germline-derived CDR1 and CDR2 are KGHDR and SFDVKD. The CDR3 DNA follows: TGTGCCACCAGTGCCGCCCCGGGACAGGTCGGCACCGGGGAGCTGTTTTTT. Translating it yields CATSAAPGQVGTGELFF.

This clonotype was counted ten times or more. The chain uses TRBV6-5 and TRBJ2-2; D is perhaps TRBD2 (5 bases). The germline CDR1 and CDR2 sequences are MNHEY and SVGAGI. Trimming left V 5 bases short and J 7 bases short, with 11 bases between. The CDR3 runs 13 residues. CDR3 nucleotides: TGTGCCAGCAGTGGCGCGGCGGGCGGGGAGCTGTTTTTT. This codes for CASSGAAGGELFF.

This clonotype was counted many times. The chain is built from TRBV19 and TRBJ1-2, with TRBD1 as a possible D gene (5 bases). The CDR3 contains 13 residues. Germline V lookup: CDR1 LNHDA, CDR2 SQIVND (reference sequence). V shed 5 bases and J shed 4 bases, with 11 bases lying between them. The CDR3 spells CASSSRTTYGYTF. The CDR3 DNA reads TGTGCCAGTAGTTCTAGGACAACCTATGGCTACACCTTC.

This clonotype has ten or more counts. The genes are TRBV20-1 and TRBJ1-3, with D hard to call. This CDR3 is 15 amino acids long. Germline V gene lookup returns CDR1 DFQATT and CDR2 SNEGSKA (reference sequence). Trimming cost V 0 bases and J 4 bases, with 13 bases left between them. The CDR3, as DNA: TGCAGTGCTAGAGATCCCCGGAACTTCGGAAACACCATATATTTT. Translating it yields CSARDPRNFGNTIYF.

This clonotype was found many times. V gene TRBV5-1 combines with J gene TRBJ2-1, with 8 positions matching TRBD2. J lost 5 bases, V lost 1 base, and 17 bases had no gene match. Germline V gene sequence: CDR1 SGHRS, CDR2 YFSETQ. The CDR3 runs to 19 residues. DNA for the CDR3: TGCGCCAGCAGCTTGAATCCTGGGACTAGTGTCGGAAGAAACAATGAGCAGTTCTTC. It yields the protein CASSLNPGTSVGRNNEQFF. Variable domain in full (rest from reference TRBV5-1 and TRBJ2-1): KAGVTQTPRYLIKTRGQQVTLSCSPISGHRSVSWYQQTPGQGLQFLFEYFSETQRNKGNFPGRFSGRQFSNSRSEMNVSTLELGDSALYLCASSLNPGTSVGRNNEQFFGPGTRLTVL.

This clonotype has a count of ten or more. This CDR3 reads CATSDIAGGPDEQFF. CDR3 nucleotide sequence: TGTGCCACCAGTGACATAGCGGGAGGGCCCGATGAGCAGTTCTTC. This chain connects TRBV24-1 to TRBJ2-1, with 11 positions matching TRBD2. This CDR3 spans 15 amino acids. The V gene end was trimmed by 4 bases and the J gene end by 8 bases; junction bases not matched to a gene: 6. CDR1 is KGHDR, CDR2 SFDVKD, per germline.

The chain combines TRBV3-1 with TRBJ2-2; unclear D gene. CDR1 and CDR2 (germline): LGHDT, YNNKEL (reference sequence). V shed 1 base and J shed 4 bases, with 13 bases lying between them. CDR3 length: 16 residues. DNA for the CDR3: TGTGCCAGCAGCCAAGTGGGCCCACCGATCACCGGGGAGCTGTTTTTT. Translated, it gives CASSQVGPPITGELFF.

Many counts were recorded for this clonotype. The chain uses TRBV30 and TRBJ2-1, with D tentatively TRBD1 or TRBD2 (5 bases each). Germline V gene lookup returns CDR1 GTSNPN and CDR2 SVGIG (reference sequence). V dropped 5 bases and J dropped 2 bases, with 13 bases sitting between them. This CDR3 comprises 14 residues. The CDR3 is CAWAEGNAYNEQFF. As DNA, the CDR3 is TGTGCCTGGGCAGAGGGGAACGCCTACAATGAGCAGTTCTTC. The full variable domain, completed using reference TRBV30 and TRBJ2-1, is SQTIHQWPATLVQPVGSPLSLECTVEGTSNPNLYWYRQAAGRGLQLLFYSVGIGQISSEVPQNLSASRPQDRQFILSSKKLLLSDSGFYLCAWAEGNAYNEQFFGPGTRLTVL.

This clonotype was found many times. This rearrangement joins TRBV12-3 or TRBV12-4 to TRBJ1-2; no clear D gene. CDR3 length: 13 residues. The V gene lost 6 bases and the J gene lost 4 bases, with 12 bases spanning the gap. The CDR3 DNA reads as TGTGCCAGCAGCCCGACTGTGACCTATGGCTACACCTTC. Protein sequence: CASSPTVTYGYTF.

This clonotype was counted ten times or more. J is TRBJ1-6 and V is TRBV20-1; D unresolved. The CDR3 is 13 amino acids. Looked up from germline, CDR1 is DFQATT and CDR2 is SNEGSKA (reference sequence). The ends were cut back, 1 base at V and 6 bases at J, with 7 bases in the middle. DNA of the CDR3: TGCAGTGCTAGAGCACAGTTTAATTCACCCCTCCACTTT. Translating it yields CSARAQFNSPLHF.

In the case of this clonotype: One end of the junction varies from germline; a read error may be responsible. The chain carries TRBV4-1 and TRBJ2-7; 12 bases map to TRBD1. This CDR3 is 15 amino acids long. Looked up from germline, CDR1 is MGHRA and CDR2 is YSYEKL. The CDR3 loop reads CASSQDGTGGNEQYF. The CDR3 DNA sequence: TGCGCCAGCAGTCAAGACGGGACAGGGGGCAACGAGCAGTACTTC.

This clonotype appeared many times. This rearrangement joins TRBV6-5 to TRBJ1-1; the D gene is possibly TRBD1 (6 bases). Germline V CDR1 and CDR2: MNHEY, SVGAGI. V lost 0 bases to trimming and J lost 1 base, with 9 bases between them. CDR3 length: 15 amino acids. Written as DNA, the CDR3 is TGTGCCAGCAGTTACTCGGGGGGCAGGAACACTGAAGCTTTCTTT. The encoded protein is CASSYSGGRNTEAFF.

The sample holds many counts of this clonotype. The chain uses TRBV12-3 or TRBV12-4 and TRBJ2-1, with D perhaps assigned TRBD1 or TRBD2 (5 bases each). The CDR3 extends over 15 amino acids. V lost 1 base and J lost 1, with 8 bases in between. DNA of the CDR3: TGTGCCAGCAGTTTAGGAGGGGTTTCCTACAATGAGCAGTTCTTC. Amino acid sequence: CASSLGGVSYNEQFF.